These T cell receptor beta chains were read from a single sample in a study of CD8 T cells in ankylosing spondylitis. TCRdb recomputed calls from the 5' RACE reads with MiXCR, one row per CDR3 protein. The table includes around 390,000 distinct CDR3 sequences, approximately 20% detected once. The sequencing input was blood, either unsorted or a sorted T cell fraction (not recorded which). These receptors were collected from a male donor with ankylosing spondylitis. The CDR3 runs from the conserved cysteine through the conserved F or W. A D gene is named only where the DNA matches it firmly. The size of a clone is reported for some rows only, either as once, few or many, or as a class for expanded clones.

TRBV2	-	-	TRBJ2-7	CASSDTSYEQYF	TGTGCCAGCAGTGACACCTCCTACGAGCAGTACTTC
TRBV7-9	TRBD2	-	TRBJ2-1	CASSPRTSGMGNEQFF	TGTGCCAGCAGCCCCCGGACTAGCGGGATGGGGAATGAGCAGTTCTTC
TRBV20-1	-	-	TRBJ1-6	CSATGHNSPLHF	TGCAGTGCTACCGGCCATAATTCACCCCTCCACTTT
TRBV29-1	-	few	TRBJ1-1	CSVERYRVGLNTEAFF	TGCAGCGTTGAAAGGTACAGGGTCGGTTTGAACACTGAAGCTTTCTTT
TRBV7-9	-	few	TRBJ2-1	CASQTLRGNEQFF	TGTGCCAGCCAGACTCTACGGGGTAATGAGCAGTTCTTC
TRBV4-1	TRBD2	-	TRBJ2-5	CASSQTSGRPGGETQYF	TGCGCCAGCAGCCAGACTAGCGGGAGGCCAGGGGGGGAGACCCAGTACTTC
TRBV7-2	TRBD2	few	TRBJ2-1	CASSLSTSGSYNEQFF	TGTGCCAGCAGCCTCTCGACTAGCGGGAGCTACAATGAGCAGTTCTTC
TRBV12-3/TRBV12-4	TRBD2	-	TRBJ2-1	CASSLSVVSGRTYNEQFF	TGTGCCAGCAGTTTATCCGTCGTTAGCGGGAGAACCTACAATGAGCAGTTCTTC
TRBV6-1	-	few	TRBJ2-1	CASSEAGVNNEQFF	TGTGCCAGCAGTGAAGCCGGCGTGAACAATGAGCAGTTCTTC
TRBV7-2	-	many	TRBJ1-5	CASSPGGAGRFNQPQHF	TGTGCCAGCAGCCCCGGGGGGGCCGGGCGCTTCAATCAGCCCCAGCATTTT
TRBV6-1	-	-	TRBJ2-3	CASREAVRPTDTQYF	TGTGCCAGCAGAGAAGCAGTCCGACCCACAGATACGCAGTATTTT
TRBV14	-	few	TRBJ2-7	CASSHHRSAYEQYF	TGTGCCAGCAGCCATCACCGGAGCGCCTACGAGCAGTACTTC
TRBV27	TRBD1	-	TRBJ2-3	CASSGYKGARSTDTQYF	TGTGCCAGCAGCGGTTACAAGGGGGCGAGAAGCACAGATACGCAGTATTTT
TRBV11-3	-	few	TRBJ2-1	CASSPRPGSYNEQFF	TGTGCCAGCTCCCCACGCCCTGGCTCCTACAATGAGCAGTTCTTC
TRBV5-6	-	-	TRBJ2-7	CASSLITSIYEQYF	TGTGCCAGCAGCTTGATCACTAGCATCTACGAGCAGTACTTC
TRBV29-1	-	-	TRBJ2-1	CSTPGETGNNEQFF	TGCAGCACACCTGGGGAGACGGGAAACAATGAGCAGTTCTTC
TRBV6-5	-	few	TRBJ2-7	CASSYWESSYEQYF	TGTGCCAGCAGTTACTGGGAAAGCTCCTACGAGCAGTACTTC
TRBV5-1	TRBD2	many	TRBJ2-1	CASSLGSGRALDEQFF	TGCGCCAGCAGCTTGGGTAGCGGGAGGGCCCTCGATGAGCAGTTCTTC
TRBV18	-	few	TRBJ1-4	CASSPSTARGEKLFF	TGTGCCAGCTCACCTTCGACGGCGAGGGGTGAAAAACTGTTTTTT
TRBV6-6	-	-	TRBJ1-5	CASTRAVNQPQHF	TGTGCCAGCACTCGGGCGGTCAATCAGCCCCAGCATTTT